These 21 T cell receptor beta chains were all obtained from the same sample, sequenced in a study of shared clonotypes between healthy human individuals. Using immunoSEQ multiplex PCR, the repertoire was profiled, and TCRdb retains in-frame clones only, with some absent. The data show millions of clones, with 90% to 95% seen just once and roughly 0.13% held by the top ten. The sample taken for sequencing was naive CD4+ T cells sorted from blood. Subset defined: CD45RA+ positively selected. The receptors shown here come from a man aged 18 to 35 in good health.

The chain recombines TRBV28 with TRBJ2-2; D is unclear. Germline V lookup: CDR1 MDHEN, CDR2 SYDVKM. Trimming removed 6 bases from V and 0 bases from J, with 17 bases in between. The CDR3 extends over 17 amino acids. As DNA, the CDR3 is TGTGCCAGCAGGCCTAGGACGGTGATCGCGAACACCGGGGAGCTGTTTTTT. Translated: CASRPRTVIANTGELFF.

Concerning this clone: Additional DNA sequences in this sample encode the identical CDR3. The rearrangement links TRBV27 to TRBJ1-6; unclear D gene. The CDR3 contains 13 residues. Trimming pared 0 bases from V and 10 bases from J, leaving 7 bases between. Germline assignment: CDR1 MNHEY and CDR2 SMNVEV (reference sequence). Here the CDR3 DNA reads TGTGCCAGCAGTTTATCGGCACGGTCACCCCTCCACTTT. Amino acids: CASSLSARSPLHF.

V is TRBV5-5 and J is TRBJ2-7; no clear D gene. The CDR3 length is 15 residues. V was cut by 0 bases and J by 9 bases, with 19 bases left in between. Germline assignment: CDR1 SGHKS and CDR2 YYEKEE (reference sequence). CDR3 in amino acids: CASSLDLIYALGQYF. In nucleotides, the CDR3 is TGTGCCAGCAGCTTGGACCTGATTTATGCTCTAGGGCAGTACTTC.

The chain has TRBV6-6 and TRBJ2-1; 9 bases fit TRBD1. This CDR3 region has 15 residues. Per germline, CDR1 MNHNY and CDR2 SVGAGI (reference sequence). V was clipped by 1 base and J by 8 bases; unmatched bases: 6. CDR3 protein: CASSYWDRDLDEQFF. As DNA, the CDR3 is TGTGCCAGCAGTTACTGGGACAGGGATTTGGATGAGCAGTTCTTC.

V gene TRBV2 combines with J gene TRBJ2-7; 9 bases line up with TRBD1. The CDR3 totals 14 residues. Germline CDR1 SNHLY, CDR2 FYNNEI. J was trimmed by 5 bases and V by 3 bases; bases with no gene match: 5. In DNA, the CDR3 is TGTGCCAGCAGTGACTGGACAGGGGACCACGAGCAGTACTTC. Protein sequence: CASSDWTGDHEQYF.

This rearrangement joins TRBV29-1 to TRBJ2-7, with 7 bases that match TRBD1. The germline gives CDR1 SQVTM, CDR2 ANQGSEA. After removal of 5 bases from V and 6 bases from J, the junction contained 7 bases not matched to a gene. The CDR3 spans 12 residues. CDR3 in DNA: TGCAGCGTTTCCGACAGGGTCGGCGAGCAGTACTTC. Its translation: CSVSDRVGEQYF.

The rearrangement joins TRBV4-1 to TRBJ2-4, with TRBD1 identical over 9 bases. The junction had 6 bases not matched to a gene; V was cut back by 1 base and J by 5 bases. This CDR3 comprises 16 residues. From germline, CDR1 is MGHRA and CDR2 YSYEKL. DNA of the CDR3: TGCGCCAGCAGCCAAGCGGGACAGGGTCCCCAAAACATTCAGTACTTC. It encodes CASSQAGQGPQNIQYF.

The chain carries TRBV5-1 and TRBJ2-5; D uncertain. The V gene lost 7 bases and the J gene lost 0 bases, with 10 bases spanning the gap. Germline lookup yields CDR1 SGHRS and CDR2 YFSETQ. This CDR3 has 13 amino acids. The CDR3 DNA is TGCGCCAGCTCCCCATGGTACCAAGAGACCCAGTACTTC. Translated: CASSPWYQETQYF.

The chain links TRBV11-2 to TRBJ2-7; 8 nucleotides agree with TRBD2. V shed 5 bases, J shed 3 bases, and the junction held 6 bases outside the gene matches. CDR1 is SGHAT, CDR2 FQNNGV, per germline. The CDR3 is 14 residues long. The DNA of the CDR3 is TGTGCCAGCAGCGGCGGGGGGACACTCTACGAGCAGTACTTC. Translating it yields CASSGGGTLYEQYF.

The J gene is TRBJ1-6, the V gene TRBV4-1; 12 bases are a match to TRBD1. The CDR3 totals 19 residues. Germline V CDR1 and CDR2: MGHRA, YSYEKL. The junction had 11 bases not matched to a gene; V was cut back by 1 base and J by 7 bases. For the CDR3, the DNA is TGCGCCAGCAGCCAAGCCGGGACAGGGGGCCTGGGGGGAAATTCACCCCTCCACTTT. Amino acids: CASSQAGTGGLGGNSPLHF.

CDR3 in amino acids: CASGDSQYEQYF. The CDR3 DNA reads TGTGCCTCCGGGGACAGCCAGTACGAGCAGTACTTC. The chain links TRBV30 to TRBJ2-7; 7 bases are shared with TRBD1. This CDR3 is 12 amino acids long. V lost 7 bases and J lost 4; bases outside the gene matches: 7. Germline CDR1 reads GTSNPN; CDR2 reads SVGIG (reference sequence). The full variable domain, with the rest looked up from reference TRBV30 and TRBJ2-7, is SQTIHQWPATLVQPVGSPLSLECTVEGTSNPNLYWYRQAAGRGLQLLFYSVGIGQISSEVPQNLSASRPQDRQFILSSKKLLLSDSGFYLCASGDSQYEQYFGPGTRLTVT.

The chain links TRBV10-3 to TRBJ2-3, with D perhaps TRBD1 (6 bases). CDR1 is ENHRY and CDR2 is SYGVKD in the germline V gene. The CDR3 covers 14 residues. Trimming removed 2 bases at V and 2 bases at J, with 8 bases between. The CDR3 reads CAISETGFTDTQYF. The CDR3 nucleotides are TGTGCCATCAGTGAGACAGGGTTCACAGATACGCAGTATTTT.

The CDR3 spells CASSPDGQGNTEAFF. The CDR3 DNA reads as TGCGCCAGCAGTCCTGATGGACAAGGGAACACTGAAGCTTTCTTT. This chain uses TRBV5-1 with TRBJ1-1; a possible D gene is TRBD1 (5 bases). Per germline, CDR1 SGHRS and CDR2 YFSETQ. The CDR3 is made up of 15 amino acids. V lost 5 bases, J lost 1 base, and 15 bases lay in between. Using reference TRBV5-1 and TRBJ1-1 for the parts outside the CDR3, the full variable domain is KAGVTQTPRYLIKTRGQQVTLSCSPISGHRSVSWYQQTPGQGLQFLFEYFSETQRNKGNFPGRFSGRQFSNSRSEMNVSTLELGDSALYLCASSPDGQGNTEAFFGQGTRLTVV.

This CDR3 is CASSFDNVLDNEQFF. The CDR3 bases are TGCGCCAGCAGCTTCGATAACGTACTCGACAATGAGCAGTTCTTC. The chain combines TRBV5-1 with TRBJ2-1; D uncertain. Germline values: CDR1 SGHRS, CDR2 YFSETQ. CDR3 size: 15 residues. Trimming pared 2 bases from V and 5 bases from J, leaving 14 bases between.

The chain couples TRBV29-1 to TRBJ2-7; TRBD1 matches at 7 bases. Looked up from germline, CDR1 is SQVTM and CDR2 is ANQGSEA. There are 13 residues in the CDR3. Trimming cost V 6 bases and J 2 bases; bases outside gene matches: 7. CDR3 residues: CSVGKTGTYEQYF. In DNA, the CDR3 is TGCAGCGTAGGCAAGACAGGGACCTACGAGCAGTACTTC.

This chain links TRBV30 with TRBJ2-2; a possible D gene is TRBD2 (5 bases). The CDR3 length is 15 residues. V lost 0 bases, J lost 1 base, and 9 bases lay in between. Germline CDR1 GTSNPN, CDR2 SVGIG (reference sequence). CDR3 in amino acids: CAWSVTSGNTGELFF. Here the CDR3 DNA reads TGTGCCTGGAGTGTGACGAGCGGGAACACCGGGGAGCTGTTTTTT.

The V and J genes are TRBV10-3 and TRBJ1-5; D is uncertain. The CDR3 has 14 residues. V lost 2 bases, J lost 4 bases, and 9 bases lay in between. CDR1 is ENHRY and CDR2 is SYGVKD in the germline V gene. This CDR3 is CAISETVGNQPQHF. The CDR3 region has the DNA TGTGCCATCAGTGAGACAGTGGGGAATCAGCCCCAGCATTTT.

The chain combines TRBV5-1 with TRBJ2-5; 8 positions match TRBD2. The V segment lost 0 bases and the J segment 1 base; nucleotides outside the gene matches: 5. The V gene's germline CDR1 is SGHRS and CDR2 YFSETQ. The CDR3 runs 16 residues. The CDR3 DNA follows: TGCGCCAGCAGCTTGGGAGTAGCGGGATTCCAAGAGACCCAGTACTTC. Encoded protein: CASSLGVAGFQETQYF.

CDR3 protein: CASSPKARAQYF. The CDR3 DNA reads as TGTGCCAGCAGCCCAAAGGCCAGGGCTCAGTACTTC. The gene calls are TRBV21-1 and TRBJ2-7; TRBD1, the table's D call, lacks a check against the DNA. TRBV21-1 is designated a pseudogene. The CDR3 sequence is 12 residues long.

The chain employs TRBV19 and TRBJ1-2; D is ambiguous. This CDR3 contains 14 residues. Germline V CDR1 and CDR2: LNHDA, SQIVND (reference sequence). V dropped 3 bases and J dropped 4 bases, with 12 bases sitting between them. The CDR3 sequence: CASSIRGGLYGYTF. The CDR3 DNA follows: TGTGCCAGTAGTATTCGAGGCGGACTCTATGGCTACACCTTC.

This sequence joins TRBV6-1 and TRBJ1-1; TRBD1 agrees at 9 bases. Unmatched junction bases numbered 5, after V lost 3 bases and J lost 3 bases. The CDR3 is 15 amino acids. The germline V gene encodes CDR1 MNHNS and CDR2 SASEGT. This chain's CDR3 is CASSDPRTGDTEAFF. CDR3 nucleotides: TGTGCCAGCAGTGACCCCAGGACAGGGGACACTGAAGCTTTCTTT.